The sequence of this T cell receptor (beta chain) was determined in a study of cytomegalovirus exposure and HLA in healthy donors. Concerning this clone: Antigen specificity is unknown.

Researchers ran the PCR with 60 Vbeta and 13 Jbeta primers. Assay: immunoSEQ multiplex PCR; the TCRdb copy retains only in-frame clones and omits some. Here the sample spans over 200,000 clones, approximately 79% being singletons. Points from the study as a whole: For most TCR beta V segments, an earlier analysis put the productive rate at about 87% or about 30% of the time.

Per germline, CDR1 SGHAT and CDR2 FQDESV (reference sequence). The CDR3 is 17 amino acids. Trimming took 3 bases from V and 5 from J, leaving 20 bases between them. The source material was PBMCs. This sequence originates from a male donor in good health and CMV-seronegative. The J gene is TRBJ2-1, the V gene TRBV11-1; D is possibly TRBD2 (6 bases). The CDR3 DNA sequence: TGTGCCAGCAGCTTTTTCCGGAGGGGCCGGGTGAACAATGAGCAGTTCTTC. This translates into CASSFFRRGRVNNEQFF.